This T cell receptor (beta chain) derives from a study of radiotherapy plus CTLA-4 blockade in lung cancer. Study background: Disease control was seen in roughly 30% of patients, objective responses in 15% to 20%. Study-level points and caveats: Clones derived from tumor TCRs expanded in blood after radiotherapy plus ipilimumab. In blood, early T cell clone dynamics reportedly predicted response best, together with interferon-beta.

This CDR3 contains 12 residues. The V end was cut by 0 bases, the J end by 5 bases, with 5 bases between. In germline, CDR1 is SGHRS, CDR2 YFSETQ. Each patient with chemo-refractory metastatic non-small-cell lung cancer was treated with focal radiation plus CTLA-4 blockade using ipilimumab. Sequencing used immunoSEQ multiplex PCR; TCRdb keeps in-frame clones, though not all of them. The data hold tens of thousands of clones, with around 76% observed a single time. This clone was picked up one time. Antigen: not known. The receptor's source is a human donor with non-small cell lung cancer whose response to radiotherapy plus ipilimumab could not be evaluated. Some clones in this sample may be carry-over from other donors' samples. The chain carries TRBV5-1 and TRBJ1-1; unclear D gene. The sequencing here drew on peripheral blood, taken from a patient treated with radiotherapy plus ipilimumab. The CDR3 nucleotides read TGCGCCAGCAGCTTGGGGCGGACTGAAGCTTTCTTT. Its protein product is CASSLGRTEAFF.